These 15 T cell receptor beta chains came from one sample sequenced in a study of Graves' ophthalmopathy and Graves' hyperthyroidism. RNA transcripts were the source from which TCR beta CDR3 regions were amplified. After a first-round RT-PCR with HTBI primers, a second-round multiplex PCR was run. Each CDR3 protein is one row after TCRdb ran MiXCR on the multiplex PCR reads. The table includes 150,000 or so distinct CDR3 sequences, 35% to 50% detected once. The specimen sequenced was peripheral blood. Receptors were obtained from a man aged 30 to 45 with Graves' ophthalmopathy.

This clonotype was counted at least ten times. The chain is built from TRBV20-1 and TRBJ2-7; 7 positions match TRBD2. The J segment lost 5 bases and the V segment lost 6 bases, leaving 10 bases of the junction unmatched. Germline assignment: CDR1 DFQATT and CDR2 SNEGSKA (reference sequence). The CDR3 runs 13 residues. CDR3 in amino acids: CSAPRTSFDEQYF. The CDR3 bases are TGCAGTGCCCCGAGGACTAGTTTCGACGAGCAGTACTTC.

At least ten counts were recorded for this clonotype. V usage is TRBV7-9 and J usage is TRBJ2-7; no clear D. CDR3 size: 12 residues. Germline-derived CDR1 and CDR2 are SEHNR and FQNEAQ (reference sequence). Trimming stripped 5 bases from V and 5 bases from J, with 10 bases between. The CDR3 loop reads CASSPGRNEQYF. CDR3 DNA: TGTGCCAGCAGCCCCGGACGGAACGAGCAGTACTTC.

This chain connects TRBV11-1 to TRBJ2-4, with TRBD1 identical over 7 bases. V shed 5 bases, J shed 2 bases, and the junction held 12 bases outside the gene matches. This CDR3 contains 17 residues. Germline lookup yields CDR1 SGHAT and CDR2 FQDESV (reference sequence). The CDR3 loop reads CASSPQGTPVTKNIQYF. The CDR3 bases are TGTGCCAGCAGCCCACAGGGGACACCGGTCACCAAAAACATTCAGTACTTC.

The rearrangement joins TRBV7-2 to TRBJ2-5; 9 bases map to TRBD1. Germline values: CDR1 SGHTA, CDR2 FQGNSA. The trim removed 1 base at V and 4 bases at J, leaving 1 base unmatched. The CDR3 runs 14 residues. The CDR3 region has the DNA TGTGCCAGCAGCTTAGTGACAGGGGGAGAGACCCAGTACTTC. Protein: CASSLVTGGETQYF.

This clonotype appeared many times. An end of the junction differs from the germline gene, which may be a read error. This chain links TRBV7-7 with TRBJ2-5; D is undetermined. The CDR3 runs 14 residues. The germline CDR1 and CDR2 sequences are SSHAT and FNYEAQ (reference sequence). The DNA of the CDR3 is TGTGCTAGCAGCTTAGTGGACCCGAAAGAGACCCAGTACTTC. Its protein is CASSLVDPKETQYF.

The chain couples TRBV11-2 to TRBJ1-2; D is unclear. Trimming shortened V by 1 base and J by 8 bases, and 11 bases separated the two germline ends. The CDR3 runs 13 residues. From germline, CDR1 is SGHAT and CDR2 FQNNGV. The CDR3 region is CASSLGGVGGYTF. In DNA form, the CDR3 reads TGTGCCAGCAGCTTAGGCGGGGTTGGCGGCTACACCTTC.

The rearrangement joins TRBV30 to TRBJ2-5; D is possibly TRBD1 (6 bases). The CDR3 has 15 amino acids. V was clipped by 2 bases and J by 5 bases, with 18 bases between them. Germline V gene data show CDR1 as GTSNPN and CDR2 as SVGIG (reference sequence). Here the CDR3 reads CAWSRPLGAGETQYF. CDR3 coding DNA: TGTGCCTGGAGTCGTCCTCTGGGGGCAGGGGAGACCCAGTACTTC.

The chain links TRBV6-5 to TRBJ1-1; tentative D call: TRBD1 (5 bases). CDR1 is MNHEY and CDR2 is SVGAGI in the germline V gene. The ends were cut back, 4 bases at V and 4 bases at J, with 13 bases in the middle. The CDR3 runs to 14 residues. DNA of the CDR3: TGTGCCAGCAGTTCCCCCCCAGGGAGCACTGAAGCTTTCTTT. The encoded protein is CASSSPPGSTEAFF.

The chain recombines TRBV30 with TRBJ1-1; a possible D gene is TRBD1 (5 bases). The germline gives CDR1 GTSNPN, CDR2 SVGIG (reference sequence). The CDR3 loop spans 13 amino acids. Trimming removed 3 bases at V and 4 bases at J, with 12 bases between. Here the CDR3 reads CAWSNLGGTEAFF. Here the CDR3 DNA reads TGTGCCTGGAGCAATCTCGGGGGCACTGAAGCTTTCTTT.

The chain has TRBV19 and TRBJ1-5, with unresolved D. Trimming took off 3 bases at V and 5 bases at J, with 8 bases between the two ends. The CDR3 runs 13 residues. CDR1 is LNHDA, CDR2 SQIVND, per germline (reference sequence). In DNA form, the CDR3 reads TGTGCCAGTAGTATTCGGAGAGATCAGCCCCAGCATTTT. As protein: CASSIRRDQPQHF.

This clonotype appeared many times. CDR3 region: CAWSGGHTSSGNTIYF. As DNA, the CDR3 is TGTGCCTGGAGTGGGGGACACACTTCCTCTGGAAACACCATATATTTT. The rearrangement links TRBV30 to TRBJ1-3; a weak D match, TRBD1 (6 bases). This CDR3 has 16 residues. Germline V CDR1 and CDR2: GTSNPN, SVGIG (reference sequence). V gave up 1 base and J gave up 0 bases, with 13 bases separating them.

This rearrangement joins TRBV6-5 to TRBJ2-7, with unresolved D. CDR3 size: 16 residues. V lost 2 bases, J lost 3 bases, and 17 bases lay in between. Germline V gives CDR1 MNHEY, CDR2 SVGAGI. The CDR3 spells CASSYRALSQIYEQYF. For the CDR3, the DNA is TGTGCCAGCAGTTACAGGGCCCTATCCCAAATCTACGAGCAGTACTTC.

At least ten counts were recorded for this clonotype. The chain joins TRBV7-2 to TRBJ2-7; unclear D gene. The V gene's germline CDR1 is SGHTA and CDR2 FQGNSA. V lost 5 bases and J lost 2, with 13 bases in between. This CDR3 spans 14 amino acids. The CDR3 DNA reads TGTGCCAGCAGCCTTATCGACGGACCCTACGAGCAGTACTTC. It encodes CASSLIDGPYEQYF.

There are many counts of this clonotype. The J gene is TRBJ2-5, the V gene TRBV12-3 or TRBV12-4; possible D gene TRBD1, 6 bases. This CDR3 has 13 residues. Trimming cost V 8 bases and J 7 bases, with 17 bases left between them. CDR3 loop: CASGGQAFGTQYF. The CDR3 region has the DNA TGTGCCAGCGGGGGCCAGGCCTTTGGGACCCAGTACTTC.

This clonotype was counted at least ten times. V and J are TRBV28 and TRBJ2-7; D gene uncertain. Germline V gene data show CDR1 as MDHEN and CDR2 as SYDVKM. The ends were cut back, 5 bases at V and 5 bases at J, with 19 bases in the middle. The length of the CDR3 is 15 residues. CDR3 nucleotides: TGTGCCAGCAGTCCTACGGGCCAGAAAGGCGACGAGCAGTACTTC. It translates to CASSPTGQKGDEQYF.